The rows below give T cell receptor beta chains drawn from one sample of a study of blood T cells in healthy people across ages. TCRdb ran MiXCR on the 5' RACE reads and lists one entry per CDR3 protein. The repertoire has over 300,000 distinct CDR3 sequences, about 52% of them found once; the top ten carry about 54%. Sequenced input: blood. These receptors originate from a man aged 55 to 70 in good health. Both conserved end residues are part of each CDR3. Fields, in order: CDR3 protein, CDR3 DNA, J gene, clone size, V gene, D gene. D genes are given only for firm matches. Expanded clones are given a class, and other clones once, few, many or no size at all.

CSVRDRGNNQPQHF TGCAGCGTGAGGGACAGGGGGAACAATCAGCCCCAGCATTTT TRBJ1-5 - TRBV29-1 TRBD1
CASSLGTGGMGEQYF TGTGCCAGCAGCTTAGGGACAGGGGGCATGGGCGAGCAGTACTTC TRBJ2-7 - TRBV3-1 TRBD1
CASSFSNQPQHF TGTGCCAGCAGTTTTAGCAATCAGCCCCAGCATTTT TRBJ1-5 - TRBV12-3/TRBV12-4 -
CASSPGRTRETQYF TGTGCCAGCAGCCCGGGACGAACCCGAGAGACCCAGTACTTC TRBJ2-5 few TRBV12-3/TRBV12-4 -
CASSFDPNQPQHF TGTGCCAGCAGCTTTGACCCGAATCAGCCCCAGCATTTT TRBJ1-5 - TRBV11-2 -
CATSDPDGRTDTQYF TGTGCCACCAGTGACCCGGACGGACGTACAGATACGCAGTATTTT TRBJ2-3 - TRBV24-1 -
CASSPGQVNGYTF TGTGCCAGCAGTCCCGGACAGGTTAATGGCTACACCTTC TRBJ1-2 - TRBV28 TRBD1
CSVDRGDIQYF TGCAGCGTCGACAGGGGAGACATTCAGTACTTC TRBJ2-4 many TRBV29-1 TRBD1
CASTLGSFYEQYF TGTGCCAGCACCCTAGGGTCTTTCTACGAGCAGTACTTC TRBJ2-7 - TRBV12-3/TRBV12-4 -
CASSLQGAGEELFF TGTGCCAGCAGCTTACAGGGGGCGGGTGAAGAACTGTTTTTT TRBJ1-4 - TRBV5-5 TRBD1
CSARLGGLRETQYF TGCAGTGCTAGGTTAGGGGGCTTGAGGGAGACCCAGTACTTC TRBJ2-5 - TRBV20-1 TRBD1
CASSKPGGEETQYF TGTGCCAGCAGCAAACCAGGGGGCGAGGAGACCCAGTACTTC TRBJ2-5 - TRBV5-4 TRBD1
CASSPWTATGELFF TGCGCCAGCAGCCCTTGGACGGCGACCGGGGAGCTGTTTTTT TRBJ2-2 - TRBV5-1 -
CASSQPGAGGNTEAFF TGTGCCAGCAGTCAACCCGGGGCGGGGGGGAACACTGAAGCTTTCTTT TRBJ1-1 - TRBV2 -
CASIDLQGLSNQPQHF TGTGCCAGCATTGACCTACAGGGATTGAGCAATCAGCCCCAGCATTTT TRBJ1-5 - TRBV6-6 -
CASSLRGVPSPSYEQYF TGTGCCAGCAGTTTGAGAGGGGTGCCGTCCCCGAGCTACGAGCAGTACTTC TRBJ2-7 many TRBV28 -
CASSLTGVYSPLHF TGTGCCAGCAGCTTGACAGGGGTGTATTCACCCCTCCACTTT TRBJ1-6 - TRBV25-1 TRBD1
CASSNREANYGYTF TGTGCCAGTAGTAACCGGGAAGCTAACTATGGCTACACCTTC TRBJ1-2 - TRBV19 -
CASSFGLFYEQYF TGTGCCAGCAGTTTCGGACTCTTCTACGAGCAGTACTTC TRBJ2-7 - TRBV27 -